Shown below are 2 T cell receptor beta chains from a single sample sequenced in a study of blood T cell repertoires in COVID-19. Libraries were prepared by immunoSEQ multiplex PCR; TCRdb keeps only in-frame clonotypes and omits some of them. This table has about 260,000 clones, about nine tenths appearing once. What was sequenced was PBMCs or T cells enriched from blood (not recorded which). The receptors derive from a woman between 50 and 59 years old who had recovered from COVID-19.

The chain joins TRBV6-2 or TRBV6-3 to TRBJ1-1; 8 bases fit TRBD1. In germline, CDR1 is MNHEY, CDR2 SVGEGT. This CDR3 comprises 14 residues. V shed 5 bases, J shed 2 bases, and the junction held 4 bases outside the gene matches. The CDR3 nucleotides read TGTGCCAGCAGTCTGACAGGGGATAACACTGAAGCTTTCTTT. Translated, it gives CASSLTGDNTEAFF.

The V call is TRBV28, the J call TRBJ1-1; no reliable D call. V was clipped by 1 base and J by 4 bases, with 10 bases between them. Per the germline V gene, CDR1 is MDHEN and CDR2 is SYDVKM. CDR3 length: 14 amino acids. CDR3 protein: CASSLLPSVTEAFF. The DNA of the CDR3 is TGTGCCAGCAGTTTATTACCCTCGGTCACTGAAGCTTTCTTT.